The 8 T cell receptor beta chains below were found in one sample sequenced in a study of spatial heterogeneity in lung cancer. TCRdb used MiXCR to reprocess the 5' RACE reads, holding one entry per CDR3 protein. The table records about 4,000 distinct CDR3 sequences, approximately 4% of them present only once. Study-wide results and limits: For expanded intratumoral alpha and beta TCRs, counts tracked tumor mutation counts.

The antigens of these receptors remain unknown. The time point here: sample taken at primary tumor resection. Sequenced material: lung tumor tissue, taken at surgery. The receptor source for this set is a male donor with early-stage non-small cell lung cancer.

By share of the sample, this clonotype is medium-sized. The CDR3 protein is CASSLTSGSTDTQYF. The CDR3 DNA sequence: TGTGCCAGCAGCCTGACTAGCGGAAGCACAGATACGCAGTATTTT. The chain uses TRBV12-3 or TRBV12-4 and TRBJ2-3; 9 bases align to TRBD2. The CDR3 is made up of 15 amino acids. V trimming: 6 bases; J trimming: 0 bases; junction bases outside the gene matches: 4.

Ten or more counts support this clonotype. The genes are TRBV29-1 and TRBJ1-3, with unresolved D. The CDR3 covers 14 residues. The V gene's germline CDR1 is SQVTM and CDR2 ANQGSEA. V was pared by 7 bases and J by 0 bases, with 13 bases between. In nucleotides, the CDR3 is TGCAGCGCCACTACCGGGAGCTCTGGAAACACCATATATTTT. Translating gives CSATTGSSGNTIYF.

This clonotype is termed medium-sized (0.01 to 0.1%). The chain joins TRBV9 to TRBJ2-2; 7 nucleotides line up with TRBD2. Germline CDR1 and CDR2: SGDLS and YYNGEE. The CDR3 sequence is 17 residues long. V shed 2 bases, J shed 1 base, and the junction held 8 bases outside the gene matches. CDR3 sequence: CASSVQRGQGNTGELFF. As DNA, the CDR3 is TGTGCCAGCAGCGTTCAGCGGGGCCAAGGGAACACCGGGGAGCTGTTTTTT. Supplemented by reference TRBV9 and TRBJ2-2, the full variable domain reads DSGVTQTPKHLITATGQRVTLRCSPRSGDLSVYWYQQSLDQGLQFLIQYYNGEERAKGNILERFSAQQFPDLHSELNLSSLELGDSALYFCASSVQRGQGNTGELFFGEGSRLTVL.

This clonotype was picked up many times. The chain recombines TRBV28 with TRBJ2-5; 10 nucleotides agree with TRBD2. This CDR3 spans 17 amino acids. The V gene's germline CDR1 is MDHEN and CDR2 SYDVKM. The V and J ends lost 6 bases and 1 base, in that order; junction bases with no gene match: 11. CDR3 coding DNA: TGTGCCAGCAGCTCAATTAGGACTAGCGGAGCCCAAGAGACCCAGTACTTC. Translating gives CASSSIRTSGAQETQYF. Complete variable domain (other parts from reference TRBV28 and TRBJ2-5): DVKVTQSSRYLVKRTGEKVFLECVQDMDHENMFWYRQDPGLGLRLIYFSYDVKMKEKGDIPEGYSVSREKKERFSLILESASTNQTSMYLCASSSIRTSGAQETQYFGPGTRLLVL.

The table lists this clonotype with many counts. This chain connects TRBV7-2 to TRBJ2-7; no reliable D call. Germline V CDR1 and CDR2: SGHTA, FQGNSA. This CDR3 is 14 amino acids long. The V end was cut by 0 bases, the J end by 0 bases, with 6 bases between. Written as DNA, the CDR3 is TGTGCCAGCAGCTTAGCGGGTTACTCCTACGAGCAGTACGTC. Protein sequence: CASSLAGYSYEQYV.

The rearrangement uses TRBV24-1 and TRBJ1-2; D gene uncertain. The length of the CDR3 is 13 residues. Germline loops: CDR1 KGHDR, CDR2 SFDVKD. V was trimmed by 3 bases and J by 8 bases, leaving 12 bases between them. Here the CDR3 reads CATSDEGYRGYTF. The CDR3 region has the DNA TGTGCCACCAGTGATGAAGGGTATCGAGGCTACACCTTC.

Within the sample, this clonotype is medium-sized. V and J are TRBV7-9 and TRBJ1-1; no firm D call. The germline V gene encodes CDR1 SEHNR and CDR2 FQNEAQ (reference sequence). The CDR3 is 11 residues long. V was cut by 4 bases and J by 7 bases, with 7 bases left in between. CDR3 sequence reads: CASSSSSEAFF. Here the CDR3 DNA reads TGTGCCAGCAGCTCTTCGAGTGAAGCTTTCTTT.

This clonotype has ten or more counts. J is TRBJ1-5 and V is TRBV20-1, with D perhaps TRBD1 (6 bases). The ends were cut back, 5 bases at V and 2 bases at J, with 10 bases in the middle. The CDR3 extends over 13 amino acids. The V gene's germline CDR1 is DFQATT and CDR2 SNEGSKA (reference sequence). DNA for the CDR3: TGCAGTGCTGGGGGCAGCCGCAATCAGCCCCAGCATTTT. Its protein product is CSAGGSRNQPQHF.